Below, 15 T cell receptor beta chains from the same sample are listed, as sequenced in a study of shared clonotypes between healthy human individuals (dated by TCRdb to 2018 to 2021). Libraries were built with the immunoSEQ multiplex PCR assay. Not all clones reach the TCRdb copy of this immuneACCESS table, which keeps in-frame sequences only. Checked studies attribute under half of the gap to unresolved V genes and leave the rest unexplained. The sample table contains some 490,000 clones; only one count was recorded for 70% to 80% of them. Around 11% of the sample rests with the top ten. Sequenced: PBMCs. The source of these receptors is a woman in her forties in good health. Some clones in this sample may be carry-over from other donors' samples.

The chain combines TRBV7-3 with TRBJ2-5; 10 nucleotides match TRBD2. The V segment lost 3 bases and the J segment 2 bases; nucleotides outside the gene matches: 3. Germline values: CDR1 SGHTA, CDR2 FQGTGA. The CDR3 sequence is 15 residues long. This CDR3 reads CASSFRAGGQETQYF. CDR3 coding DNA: TGTGCCAGCAGCTTTAGAGCGGGAGGGCAAGAGACCCAGTACTTC.

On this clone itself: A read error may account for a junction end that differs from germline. The CDR3 is CTSRAGTGSNQPQHF. The DNA of the CDR3 is TGCACCAGCAGAGCCGGGACAGGGAGCAATCAGCCCCAGCATTTT. V and J are TRBV5-1 and TRBJ1-5, with 9 positions matching TRBD1. In germline, CDR1 is SGHRS, CDR2 YFSETQ. This CDR3 is built from 15 residues.

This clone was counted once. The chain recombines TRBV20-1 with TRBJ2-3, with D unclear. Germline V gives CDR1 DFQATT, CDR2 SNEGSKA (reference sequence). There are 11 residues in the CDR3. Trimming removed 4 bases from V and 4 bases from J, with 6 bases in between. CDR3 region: CSAKRSDTQYF. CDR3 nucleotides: TGCAGTGCTAAGAGGTCAGATACGCAGTATTTT.

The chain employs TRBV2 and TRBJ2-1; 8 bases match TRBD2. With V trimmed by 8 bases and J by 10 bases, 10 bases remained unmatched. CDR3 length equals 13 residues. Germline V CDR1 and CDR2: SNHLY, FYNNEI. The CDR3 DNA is TGTGCCAGCGGGACTAGAGTTAGGTCGGAGCAGTTCTTC. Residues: CASGTRVRSEQFF.

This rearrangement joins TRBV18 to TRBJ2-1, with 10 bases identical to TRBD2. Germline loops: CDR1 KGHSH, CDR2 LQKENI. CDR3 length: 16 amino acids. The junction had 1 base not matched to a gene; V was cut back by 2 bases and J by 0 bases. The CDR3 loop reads CASSPIAGGSYNEQFF. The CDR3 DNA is TGTGCCAGCTCACCAATAGCGGGAGGCTCCTACAATGAGCAGTTCTTC.

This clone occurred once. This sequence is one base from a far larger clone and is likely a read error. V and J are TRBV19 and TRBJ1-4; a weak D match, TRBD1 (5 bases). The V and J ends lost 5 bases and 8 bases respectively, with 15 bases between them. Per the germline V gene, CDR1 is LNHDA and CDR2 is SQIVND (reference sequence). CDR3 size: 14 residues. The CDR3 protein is CASSVGVSEEKLFF. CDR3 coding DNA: TGTGCCAGTAGTGTAGGGGTTTCTGAAGAAAAACTGTTTTTT. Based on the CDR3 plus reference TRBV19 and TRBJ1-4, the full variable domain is DGGITQSPKYLFRKEGQNVTLSCEQNLNHDAMYWYRQDPGQGLRLIYYSQIVNDFQKGDIAEGYSVSREKKESFPLTVTSAQKNPTAFYLCASSVGVSEEKLFFGSGTQLSVL.

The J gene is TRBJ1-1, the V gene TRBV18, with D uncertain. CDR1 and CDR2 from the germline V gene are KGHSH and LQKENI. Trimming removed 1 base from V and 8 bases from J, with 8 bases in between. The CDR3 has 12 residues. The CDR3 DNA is TGTGCCAGCTCACCACTCGGACCAGAAGCTTTCTTT. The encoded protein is CASSPLGPEAFF.

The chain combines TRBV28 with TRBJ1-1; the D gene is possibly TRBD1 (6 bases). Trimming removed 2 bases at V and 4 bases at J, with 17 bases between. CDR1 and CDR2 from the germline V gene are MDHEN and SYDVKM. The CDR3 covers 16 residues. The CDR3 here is CASSLGGRGGGTEAFF. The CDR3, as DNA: TGTGCCAGCAGTTTAGGAGGCAGGGGCGGAGGCACTGAAGCTTTCTTT.

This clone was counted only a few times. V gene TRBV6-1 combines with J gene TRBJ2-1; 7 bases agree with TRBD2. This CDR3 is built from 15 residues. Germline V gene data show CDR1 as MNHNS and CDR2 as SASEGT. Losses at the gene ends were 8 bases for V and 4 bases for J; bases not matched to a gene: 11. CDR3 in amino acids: CASHVGWGGYNEQFF. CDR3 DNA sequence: TGTGCCAGCCACGTTGGGTGGGGGGGGTACAATGAGCAGTTCTTC.

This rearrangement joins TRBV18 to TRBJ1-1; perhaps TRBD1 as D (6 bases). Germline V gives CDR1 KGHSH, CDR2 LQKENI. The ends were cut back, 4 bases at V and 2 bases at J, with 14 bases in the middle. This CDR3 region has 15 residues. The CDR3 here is CASSRSTGVNTEAFF. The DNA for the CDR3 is TGTGCCAGCTCACGGTCGACAGGAGTAAACACTGAAGCTTTCTTT.

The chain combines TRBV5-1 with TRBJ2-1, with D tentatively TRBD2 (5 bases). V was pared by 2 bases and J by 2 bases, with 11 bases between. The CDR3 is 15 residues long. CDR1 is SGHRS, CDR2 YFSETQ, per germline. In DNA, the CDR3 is TGCGCCAGCAGCTTTATCGGCGGGCCCTACAATGAGCAGTTCTTC. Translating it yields CASSFIGGPYNEQFF.

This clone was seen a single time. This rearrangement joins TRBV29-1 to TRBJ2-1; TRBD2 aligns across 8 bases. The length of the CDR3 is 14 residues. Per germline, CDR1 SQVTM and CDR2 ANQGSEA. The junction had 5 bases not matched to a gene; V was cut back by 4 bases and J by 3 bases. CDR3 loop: CSVVSGGLYNEQFF. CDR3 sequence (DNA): TGCAGCGTTGTATCGGGAGGGCTCTACAATGAGCAGTTCTTC.

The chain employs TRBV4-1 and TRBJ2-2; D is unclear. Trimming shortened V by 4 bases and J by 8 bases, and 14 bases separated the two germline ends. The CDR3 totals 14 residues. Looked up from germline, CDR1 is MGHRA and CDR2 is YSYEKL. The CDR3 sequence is CASSPTGRRGELFF. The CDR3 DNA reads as TGCGCCAGCAGCCCGACCGGGCGTCGAGGGGAGCTGTTTTTT.

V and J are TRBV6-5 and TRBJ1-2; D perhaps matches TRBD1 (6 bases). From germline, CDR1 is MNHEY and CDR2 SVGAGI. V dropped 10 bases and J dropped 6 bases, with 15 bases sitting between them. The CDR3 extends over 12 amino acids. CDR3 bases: TGTGCCACTTCGGGGGGCGTGCATGGCTACACCTTC. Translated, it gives CATSGGVHGYTF.

CDR3 nucleotide sequence: TGTGCCAGCAGCTTAAGCGGGAGTGGGACAGATACGCAGTATTTT. Its translation: CASSLSGSGTDTQYF. The V call is TRBV7-3, the J call TRBJ2-3; the match to TRBD2 covers 7 bases. V shed 1 base and J 3 bases; nucleotides not matched to a gene: 4. Germline V gives CDR1 SGHTA, CDR2 FQGTGA. This CDR3 is 15 amino acids long.